This T cell receptor beta chain was identified during a study of shared clonotypes between healthy human individuals. Study results and caveats: Sample collection involved blood only; tissue repertoires are likely different. Read depth was anticipated to influence clonotype sharing among donors.

Healthy HIV-negative adults without recent acute infections or vaccinations served as donors. To note about this clone: Its antigen remains unidentified. The identical CDR3 is also encoded by other nucleotide sequences in the sample.

Deep was the level at which the assay was run. Data came from immunoSEQ multiplex PCR; TCRdb stores just in-frame clones and leaves some out. The top ten hold around 0.38% of the sample, which has over 2 million clones, 80% to 95% seen once. The trim removed 5 bases at V and 8 bases at J, leaving 9 bases unmatched. Germline lookup yields CDR1 MDHEN and CDR2 SYDVKM. The CDR3 spans 15 residues. Sequencing used naive CD4+ T cells from PBMCs. The sample's subset: CD45RA+ positively selected. This receptor was identified in a young man in good health. Some clones in this sample may be carry-over from other donors' samples. The chain is built from TRBV28 and TRBJ1-2; the match to TRBD1 covers 12 bases. Written as DNA, the CDR3 is TGTGCCAGCAGTCTCTCGGGACAGGGGGCGAGAGGCTACACCTTC. This gives the protein CASSLSGQGARGYTF.